This entry features one T cell receptor (beta chain) sequence. Its antigen is unknown. This CDR3 is missing its conserved last phenylalanine or tryptophan, likely due to a read error. This CDR3 has 15 amino acids. From germline, CDR1 is GTSNPN and CDR2 SVGIG (reference sequence). The V and J ends lost 6 bases and 10 bases, in that order; junction bases with no gene match: 19. The authors made TCR beta cDNA from 400 to 550 ng total RNA with a constant-region primer. ARM-PCR was slightly modified, and three nested multiplex PCR rounds with it gave rise to the TCR beta libraries. Amplification in the first two PCR rounds was performed using TRBV1-TRBV30 forward primers and a C-beta reverse primer for approximately 10 cycles each. TCRdb processed the multiplex PCR reads anew with MiXCR; each CDR3 protein has one entry. This table has approximately 190,000 distinct CDR3 sequences, around 85% appearing once.

Both RNA and DNA were isolated together from about 21-30 mg of bulk tissue that had not been sorted. This sample was taken from a study of tumor-infiltrating lymphocytes in primary liver carcinoma. Study-wide background: Both sexes were represented among patients, who were 30 to 69 years old. Between roughly 4.2 and 11 cm across, the tumors were all of stage T1-T3 N0M0. Study outcomes and limitations: Against blood, tumors held a significantly higher top-250-clone fraction (p = 0.039). About 7.5-24% of top clones, no more, were shared by all five regions.

This sequence was found in a man in his forties or fifties with primary liver carcinoma and hepatitis B virus infection. Sequencing used tumor tissue from primary liver carcinoma. V gene TRBV30 combines with J gene TRBJ1-2, with 8 bases matching TRBD1. The CDR3, as DNA: TGTGCCTGCCCCGGCTGGACAGGGTCGGTGGATGACTACACCCTC. It translates to CACPGWTGSVDDYTL.